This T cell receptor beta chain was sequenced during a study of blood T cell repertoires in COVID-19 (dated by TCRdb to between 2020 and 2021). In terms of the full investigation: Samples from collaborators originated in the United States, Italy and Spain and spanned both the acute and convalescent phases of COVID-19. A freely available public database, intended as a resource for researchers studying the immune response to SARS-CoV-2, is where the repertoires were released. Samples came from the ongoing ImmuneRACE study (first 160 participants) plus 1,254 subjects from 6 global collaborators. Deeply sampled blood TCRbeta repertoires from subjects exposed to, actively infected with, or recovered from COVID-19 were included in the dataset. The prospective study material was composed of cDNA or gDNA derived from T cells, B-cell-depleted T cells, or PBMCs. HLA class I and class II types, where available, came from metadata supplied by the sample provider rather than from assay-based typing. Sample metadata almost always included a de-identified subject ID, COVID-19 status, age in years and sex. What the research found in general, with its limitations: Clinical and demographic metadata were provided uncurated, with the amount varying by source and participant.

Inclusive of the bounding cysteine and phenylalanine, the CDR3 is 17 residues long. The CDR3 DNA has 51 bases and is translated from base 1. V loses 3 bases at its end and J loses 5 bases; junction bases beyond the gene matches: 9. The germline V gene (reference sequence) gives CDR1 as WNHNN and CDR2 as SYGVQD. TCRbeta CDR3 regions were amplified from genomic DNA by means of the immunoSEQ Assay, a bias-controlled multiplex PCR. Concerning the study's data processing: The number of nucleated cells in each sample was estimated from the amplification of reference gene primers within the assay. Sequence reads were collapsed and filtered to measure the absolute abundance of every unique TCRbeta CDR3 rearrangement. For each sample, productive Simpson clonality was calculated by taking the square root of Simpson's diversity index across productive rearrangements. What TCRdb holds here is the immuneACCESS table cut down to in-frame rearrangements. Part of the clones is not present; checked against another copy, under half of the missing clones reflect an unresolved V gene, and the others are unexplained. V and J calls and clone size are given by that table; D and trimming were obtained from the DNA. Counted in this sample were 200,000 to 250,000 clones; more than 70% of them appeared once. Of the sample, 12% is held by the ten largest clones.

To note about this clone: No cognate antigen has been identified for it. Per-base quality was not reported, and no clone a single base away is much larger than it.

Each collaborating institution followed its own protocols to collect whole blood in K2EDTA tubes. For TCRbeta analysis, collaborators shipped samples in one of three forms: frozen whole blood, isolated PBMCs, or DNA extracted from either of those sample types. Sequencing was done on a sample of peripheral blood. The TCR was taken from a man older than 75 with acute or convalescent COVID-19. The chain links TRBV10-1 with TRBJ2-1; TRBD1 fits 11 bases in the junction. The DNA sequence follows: TGCGCCAGCAGTGACTCCCCCGGGACAGGGGGAAACAATGAGCAGTTCTTC. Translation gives CASSDSPGTGGNNEQFF.